This T cell receptor beta chain emerged from a study of identifying expanded T cells in peripheral blood (dated by TCRdb to about 2019). Study-level background: Separate aliquots of the same genomic DNA pool were sequenced to produce technical replicates, and four replicates were compared in pairs. Paper-wide results and their limitations: The binomial model flagged 0.9 to 1.5 differentially abundant clones between technical replicates but around 15 over around 2 weeks and 19 over roughly 4 weeks. It was expected by the authors that biological variance in healthy repertoires might increase further over much longer intervals, such as months to years. The beta-binomial model significantly reduced the number of clones called differentially abundant and the false-positive rate across all healthy-donor time intervals. Variance in clone template counts between two-week samples significantly increased with total template count across all healthy donors.

The CDR3 sequence holds 11 residues, the cysteine and valine included. Just the 33-base CDR3 DNA is kept, in frame starting at base 1. Looking up the germline V gene yields CDR1 MNHNS and CDR2 SASEGT. The germline ends are 9 bases apart after V is trimmed by 6 bases and J by 6 bases. Concerning this clone: Its specific antigen is unknown. Per-nucleotide qualities are absent, and no much larger clonotype sits a single base away.

During the collection period, no immune events, such as infections, were documented for the healthy donors. Time-dependent variance in a beta-binomial model of T-cell clone differential abundance was calibrated using healthy-donor blood repertoires as a training cohort. The training cohort comprised roughly ten healthy donors, 3 female and 7 male. The donors were between roughly 29 and 64 years old, with an average age of 43 years. Whole blood, obtained from a commercial supplier, was collected from each healthy donor at three time points spaced two weeks apart. For immunosequencing, genomic DNA was extracted from whole blood that had not been sorted. The immunoSEQ Assay, which relies on bias-controlled multiplex PCR amplification of genomic DNA, was used to profile TCRbeta CDR3 regions. The published analysis was carried out like this. To quantify the absolute abundance of each unique TCRbeta CDR3 region, the sequences were collapsed and filtered. Differential abundance was tested with a binomial (Fisher-equivalent) model and with a beta-binomial model adding time-dependent variance fitted from healthy donors. Clones with fewer than 5 combined templates were removed, and a clone was called differentially abundant if the clone's Benjamini-Hochberg FDR was below 0.01. Beta-binomial variance was modeled as a function of total template count across the two samples using the form v = (b*log(k)+a)^2. Imported from immuneACCESS, the table was reduced by TCRdb to in-frame sequences with V and J called. These copies leave out some clones; in studies compared against another copy, an unresolved V gene accounts for under half, and the cause of the remainder is not known. V, J and clone size derive from that table, while D and trimming were established from the DNA sequence. The sample table shows approximately 58,000 clones, and around 83% are seen once. The ten largest clonotypes hold more than 15% of the sample.

This sequence was found in a person aged 18 to 75 in good health. Sequenced: blood. The rearranged chain carries TRBV6-1 and TRBJ2-7; no D gene can be assigned with confidence. The sequence in DNA is TGTGCCAGCAGGCCCCAGGTCGAGCAGTACGTC. Its translation is CASRPQVEQYV.